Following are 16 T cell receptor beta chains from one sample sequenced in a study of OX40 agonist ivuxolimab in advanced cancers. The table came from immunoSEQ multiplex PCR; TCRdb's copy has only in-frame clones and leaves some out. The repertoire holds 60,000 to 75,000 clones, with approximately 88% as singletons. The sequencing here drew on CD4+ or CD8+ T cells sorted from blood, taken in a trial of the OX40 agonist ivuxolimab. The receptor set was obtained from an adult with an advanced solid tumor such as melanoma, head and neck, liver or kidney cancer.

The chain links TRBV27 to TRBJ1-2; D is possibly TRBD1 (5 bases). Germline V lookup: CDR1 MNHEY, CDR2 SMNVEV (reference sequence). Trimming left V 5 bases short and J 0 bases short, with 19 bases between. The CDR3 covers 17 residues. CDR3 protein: CASSTNKQVSANYGYTF. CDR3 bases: TGTGCCAGCAGTACGAACAAACAGGTCTCAGCTAACTATGGCTACACCTTC.

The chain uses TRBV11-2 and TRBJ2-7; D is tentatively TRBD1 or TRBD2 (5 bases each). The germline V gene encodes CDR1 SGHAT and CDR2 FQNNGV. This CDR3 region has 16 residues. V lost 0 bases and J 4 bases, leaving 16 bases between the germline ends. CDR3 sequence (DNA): TGTGCCAGCAGCTTAGAGCCCGATGAGGGGTTATACGAGCAGTACTTC. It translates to CASSLEPDEGLYEQYF.

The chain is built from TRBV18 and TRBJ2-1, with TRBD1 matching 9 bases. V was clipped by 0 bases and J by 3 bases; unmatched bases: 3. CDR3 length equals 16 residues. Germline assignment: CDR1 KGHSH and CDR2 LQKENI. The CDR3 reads CASSPPNRGLYNEQFF. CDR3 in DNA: TGTGCCAGCTCACCACCTAACAGGGGGCTCTACAATGAGCAGTTCTTC.

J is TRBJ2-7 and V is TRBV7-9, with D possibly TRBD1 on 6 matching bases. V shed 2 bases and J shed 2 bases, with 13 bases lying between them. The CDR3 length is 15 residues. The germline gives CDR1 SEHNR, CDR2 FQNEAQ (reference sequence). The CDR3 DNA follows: TGTGCCAGCAGCTTAACCTTGACAGGAGCCTACGAGCAGTACTTC. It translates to CASSLTLTGAYEQYF. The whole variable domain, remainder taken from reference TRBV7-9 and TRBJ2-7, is DTGVSQNPRHKITKRGQNVTFRCDPISEHNRLYWYRQTLGQGPEFLTYFQNEAQLEKSRLLSDRFSAERPKGSFSTLEIQRTEQGDSAMYLCASSLTLTGAYEQYFGPGTRLTVT.

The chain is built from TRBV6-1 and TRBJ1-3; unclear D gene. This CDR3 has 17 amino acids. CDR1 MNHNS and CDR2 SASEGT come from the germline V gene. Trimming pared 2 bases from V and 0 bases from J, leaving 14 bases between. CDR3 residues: CASSERWAGFSGNTIYF. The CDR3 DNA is TGTGCCAGCAGTGAAAGGTGGGCAGGTTTCTCTGGAAACACCATATATTTT.

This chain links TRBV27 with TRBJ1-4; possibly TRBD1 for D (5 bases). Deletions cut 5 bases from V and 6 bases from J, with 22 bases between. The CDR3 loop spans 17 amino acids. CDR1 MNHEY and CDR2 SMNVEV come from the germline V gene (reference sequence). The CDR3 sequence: CASSPPRGMGGDEKLFF. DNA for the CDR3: TGTGCCAGCAGTCCACCTAGGGGCATGGGTGGAGATGAAAAACTGTTTTTT.

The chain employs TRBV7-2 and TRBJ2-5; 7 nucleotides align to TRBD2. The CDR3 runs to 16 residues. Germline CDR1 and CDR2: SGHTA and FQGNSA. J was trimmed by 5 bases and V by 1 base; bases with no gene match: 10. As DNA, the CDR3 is TGTGCCAGCAGCTTAGATGGGGGGGTCGGAGGTGAGACCCAGTACTTC. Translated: CASSLDGGVGGETQYF.

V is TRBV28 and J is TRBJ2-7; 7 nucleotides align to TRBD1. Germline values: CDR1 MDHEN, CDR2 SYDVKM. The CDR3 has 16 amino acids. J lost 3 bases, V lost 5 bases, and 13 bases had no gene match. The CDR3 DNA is TGTGCCAGCAGTAAATCCCCGGGACAGCCAATCTACGAGCAGTACTTC. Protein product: CASSKSPGQPIYEQYF.

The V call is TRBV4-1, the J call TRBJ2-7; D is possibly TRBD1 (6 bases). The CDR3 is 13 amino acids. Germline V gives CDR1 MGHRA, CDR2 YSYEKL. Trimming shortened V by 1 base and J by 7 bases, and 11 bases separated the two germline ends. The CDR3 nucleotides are TGCGCCAGCAGCCAAGGGGGAAGGGGGGAGCAGTACTTC. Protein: CASSQGGRGEQYF.

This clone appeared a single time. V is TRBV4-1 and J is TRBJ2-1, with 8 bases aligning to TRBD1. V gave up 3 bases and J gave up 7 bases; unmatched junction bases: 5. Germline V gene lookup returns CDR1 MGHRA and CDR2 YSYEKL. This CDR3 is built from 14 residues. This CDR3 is CASSHRTGRNEQFF. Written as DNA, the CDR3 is TGCGCCAGCAGCCACCGGACAGGGCGGAATGAGCAGTTCTTC.

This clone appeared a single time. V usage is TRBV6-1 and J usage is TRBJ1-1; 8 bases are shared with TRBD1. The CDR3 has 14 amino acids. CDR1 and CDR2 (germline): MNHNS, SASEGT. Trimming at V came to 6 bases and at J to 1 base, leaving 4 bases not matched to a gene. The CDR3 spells CASSAGGANTEAFF. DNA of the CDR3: TGTGCCAGCAGCGCAGGGGGCGCGAACACTGAAGCTTTCTTT.

CDR3 loop: CASSISWGTAYEQYF. For the CDR3, the DNA is TGTGCCAGTAGTATAAGTTGGGGGACAGCCTACGAGCAGTACTTC. The chain has TRBV19 and TRBJ2-7; TRBD1 aligns across 7 bases. J gave up 2 bases and V 2 bases, and 6 bases lay outside the gene matches. The V gene's germline CDR1 is LNHDA and CDR2 SQIVND (reference sequence). CDR3 length: 15 amino acids.

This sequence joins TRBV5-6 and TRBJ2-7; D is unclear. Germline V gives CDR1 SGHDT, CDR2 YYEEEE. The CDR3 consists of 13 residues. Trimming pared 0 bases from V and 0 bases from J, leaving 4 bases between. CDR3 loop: CASSLGYSYEQYF. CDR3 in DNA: TGTGCCAGCAGCTTGGGGTACTCCTACGAGCAGTACTTC.

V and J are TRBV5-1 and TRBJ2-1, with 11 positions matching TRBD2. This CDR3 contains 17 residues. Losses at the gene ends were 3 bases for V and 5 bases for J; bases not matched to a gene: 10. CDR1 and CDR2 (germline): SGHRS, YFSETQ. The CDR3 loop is CASSWGTSGPGDNEQFF. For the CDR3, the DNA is TGCGCCAGCAGCTGGGGGACTAGCGGTCCAGGGGACAATGAGCAGTTCTTC. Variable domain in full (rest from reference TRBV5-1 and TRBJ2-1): KAGVTQTPRYLIKTRGQQVTLSCSPISGHRSVSWYQQTPGQGLQFLFEYFSETQRNKGNFPGRFSGRQFSNSRSEMNVSTLELGDSALYLCASSWGTSGPGDNEQFFGPGTRLTVL.

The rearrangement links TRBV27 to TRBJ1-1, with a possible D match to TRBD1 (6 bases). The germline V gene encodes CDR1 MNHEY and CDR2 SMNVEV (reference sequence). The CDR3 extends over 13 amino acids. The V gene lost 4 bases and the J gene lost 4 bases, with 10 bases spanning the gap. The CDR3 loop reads CASSWGGITEAFF. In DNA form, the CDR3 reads TGTGCCAGCAGTTGGGGGGGCATCACTGAAGCTTTCTTT.

The CDR3 DNA follows: TGCGCCAGCAGCTGGGGACAGACGCTCCAAGAGACCCAGTACTTC. This sequence encodes CASSWGQTLQETQYF. The rearrangement links TRBV5-1 to TRBJ2-5, with TRBD1 matching over 7 bases. Unmatched junction bases numbered 6, after V lost 3 bases and J lost 1 base. CDR3 length: 15 residues. From germline, CDR1 is SGHRS and CDR2 YFSETQ.